The sequence of this T cell receptor (beta chain) was determined in a study of shared clonotypes between healthy human individuals. Germline V gene data show CDR1 as SGHAT and CDR2 as FQNNGV. The length of the CDR3 is 15 residues. Trimming removed 4 bases from V and 6 bases from J, with 18 bases in between. This table comes from immunoSEQ multiplex PCR, and its TCRdb copy is limited to in-frame clones, with some not included. The table has about 2.4 million clones, approximately 93% seen once; the top ten hold about 0.39%. This clone appeared once. This receptor was obtained from a man aged 18 to 35 in good health. Some clones in this sample may be carry-over from other donors' samples. This chain links TRBV11-2 with TRBJ2-5, with D tentatively TRBD1 or TRBD2 (6 bases each). The sequencing input was naive CD4+ T cells from PBMCs. Subset denoted: CD45RA+ positively selected. The chain's CDR3 is CASSSLLGGGKTQYF. CDR3 nucleotides: TGTGCCAGCAGCTCCCTACTTGGGGGCGGGAAGACCCAGTACTTC.